A selection of T cell receptor beta chains follows, all from one sample in a study of T cell repertoires in cytomegalovirus infection. MiXCR, applied by TCRdb to the reads, yields one record per CDR3 protein. Of about 310,000 distinct CDR3 sequences in the sample, approximately 25% were seen once. Their antigens remain unidentified. This sample comprised cultured PBMCs, obtained from culture after CMV antigen stimulation. Receptors originate from a human donor in good health (CMV status not recorded). Some clones in this sample may be carry-over from other donors' samples. CDR3s include the opening cysteine and the closing phenylalanine or tryptophan. D genes are given only for firm matches. Expanded clones are given a class, and other clones once, few, many or no size at all.

NA	TRBV28	NA	TRBJ2-2	CASSSSLQGRGTGELFF	TGTGCCAGCAGTTCCTCCCTCCAGGGACGGGGCACCGGGGAGCTGTTTTTT
NA	TRBV6-1	NA	TRBJ2-7	CASRYGQLWDEQYF	TGTGCCAGCAGATATGGACAGCTTTGGGACGAGCAGTACTTC
NA	TRBV11-3	TRBD1	TRBJ2-1	CASSSITGTANSYNEQFF	TGTGCCAGCAGCTCAATTACCGGGACAGCAAATTCCTACAATGAGCAGTTCTTC
NA	TRBV4-1	TRBD2	TRBJ2-7	CASSLASGDYEQYF	TGCGCCAGCAGCCTGGCTAGCGGGGACTACGAGCAGTACTTC
NA	TRBV29-1	TRBD1	TRBJ2-7	CSVEDRLTGVRYEQYF	TGCAGCGTTGAAGATCGTTTAACAGGGGTGAGGTACGAGCAGTACTTC
few	TRBV13	TRBD2	TRBJ2-7	CASSSRASGSPRSSYEQYF	TGTGCCAGCAGCTCCAGGGCTAGCGGGAGTCCTCGTAGCTCCTACGAGCAGTACTTC
NA	TRBV20-1	NA	TRBJ2-3	CSVWGASATDTQYF	TGCAGTGTTTGGGGAGCGAGCGCCACAGATACGCAGTATTTT
NA	TRBV12-3/TRBV12-4	TRBD2	TRBJ2-7	CASSPGGAIGSYEQYF	TGTGCCAGCAGTCCCGGGGGGGCTATAGGGTCCTACGAGCAGTACTTC
NA	TRBV11-3	NA	TRBJ2-6	CASSFGGAGANVLTF	TGTGCCAGCAGCTTTGGGGGAGCTGGGGCCAACGTCCTGACTTTC
NA	TRBV10-3	TRBD2	TRBJ2-1	CAISDPGLGEGEQFF	TGTGCCATCAGTGATCCGGGACTAGGAGAAGGTGAGCAGTTCTTC
many	TRBV7-2	TRBD2	TRBJ2-5	CASSLASSGGGETQYF	TGTGCCAGCAGCTTAGCTTCTAGCGGGGGAGGGGAGACCCAGTACTTC
many	TRBV28	NA	TRBJ1-2	CASSLTAGEDGYTF	TGTGCCAGCAGCTTAACGGCAGGGGAAGATGGCTACACCTTC
few	TRBV4-2	TRBD2	TRBJ2-1	CASSQASGSSYNEQFF	TGTGCCAGCAGCCAGGCTAGCGGAAGCTCCTACAATGAGCAGTTCTTC
NA	TRBV7-2	NA	TRBJ1-5	CASSSWGVSNQPQHF	TGTGCCAGCAGCAGTTGGGGGGTTAGCAATCAGCCCCAGCATTTT
NA	TRBV29-1	NA	TRBJ2-1	CSVESTALGGYNEQFF	TGCAGCGTTGAAAGTACAGCATTAGGAGGCTACAATGAGCAGTTCTTC
NA	TRBV10-3	NA	TRBJ2-1	CAISVSPSYNEQFF	TGTGCCATCAGTGTCTCCCCCTCCTACAATGAGCAGTTCTTC
NA	TRBV6-2/TRBV6-3	TRBD2	TRBJ2-5	CASSYQGLAGKTQYF	TGTGCCAGCAGTTACCAGGGACTAGCGGGGAAGACCCAGTACTTC
few	TRBV25-1	NA	TRBJ1-2	CASSAGVIGGYTF	TGTGCCAGCAGTGCCGGGGTCATTGGTGGCTACACCTTC
NA	TRBV5-6	NA	TRBJ1-1	CASSEGRMNTEAFF	TGTGCCAGCAGCGAGGGACGGATGAACACTGAAGCTTTCTTT
NA	TRBV6-2/TRBV6-3	NA	TRBJ2-3	CASSYSSAADTQYF	TGTGCCAGCAGTTACTCGAGTGCTGCAGATACGCAGTATTTT
NA	TRBV24-1	NA	TRBJ2-2	CATSDTARELFF	TGTGCCACCAGTGACACCGCAAGGGAGCTGTTTTTT
NA	TRBV4-2	NA	TRBJ2-7	CASSQDLARSGTEQYF	TGTGCCAGCAGCCAAGATCTCGCTCGTTCGGGGACCGAGCAGTACTTC
few	TRBV7-2	NA	TRBJ2-4	CASSLEQGGGNIQYF	TGTGCCAGCAGCTTAGAGCAGGGAGGGGGAAACATTCAGTACTTC
NA	TRBV28	NA	TRBJ2-3	CASTKGFTDTQYF	TGTGCCAGCACCAAGGGTTTCACAGATACGCAGTATTTT
once	TRBV19	TRBD2	TRBJ2-6	CASSPHRAQGGASGANVLTF	TGTGCCAGTAGTCCCCACCGGGCCCAGGGAGGGGCTTCTGGGGCCAACGTCCTGACTTTC
NA	TRBV12-3/TRBV12-4	NA	TRBJ1-5	CASSTERASNQPQHF	TGTGCCAGCAGTACCGAAAGGGCTAGCAATCAGCCCCAGCATTTT
NA	TRBV7-8	NA	TRBJ2-3	CASSPLRGNTQYF	TGTGCCAGCAGCCCACTCAGGGGTAACACGCAGTATTTT
NA	TRBV28	NA	TRBJ2-1	CASSFNYGTGSGEQFF	TGTGCCAGCAGTTTTAATTACGGGACCGGCTCCGGTGAGCAGTTCTTC
NA	TRBV12-3/TRBV12-4	NA	TRBJ2-1	CASRPGSYNEQFF	TGTGCCAGCAGACCCGGGAGTTACAATGAGCAGTTCTTC
NA	TRBV5-1	TRBD1	TRBJ2-7	CASSRIDRGYEQYF	TGCGCCAGCAGCCGAATCGACAGGGGATACGAGCAGTACTTC
NA	TRBV4-3	NA	TRBJ2-7	CASSPDSNSYEQYF	TGCGCCAGCAGCCCGGACAGCAACTCCTACGAGCAGTACTTC
NA	TRBV2	TRBD2	TRBJ2-1	CASSEASELAGGVSEQFF	TGTGCCAGCAGTGAAGCTTCGGAACTAGCGGGAGGGGTGAGTGAGCAGTTCTTC
NA	TRBV19	TRBD1	TRBJ1-5	CASSTPGQLSNQPQHF	TGTGCCAGTAGTACTCCGGGACAGCTTAGCAATCAGCCCCAGCATTTT
NA	TRBV28	TRBD1	TRBJ1-5	CASSFTDRGQPQHF	TGTGCCAGCAGTTTTACGGACAGGGGTCAGCCCCAGCATTTT
few	TRBV10-1	TRBD1	TRBJ1-5	CASRRTGARDSNQPQHF	TGCGCCAGCAGGAGAACAGGGGCGAGAGATAGCAATCAGCCCCAGCATTTT
NA	TRBV19	TRBD2	TRBJ2-3	CASSPSGSVTDTQYF	TGTGCCAGTAGTCCTAGCGGGAGTGTAACAGATACGCAGTATTTT
few	TRBV20-1	NA	TRBJ2-5	CSARDRGDTQETQYF	TGCAGTGCTAGAGATCGAGGAGATACGCAAGAGACCCAGTACTTC
NA	TRBV7-9	TRBD1	TRBJ2-3	CASSLVWDRAILSTDTQYF	TGTGCCAGCAGCTTGGTTTGGGACAGGGCAATCCTTAGCACAGATACGCAGTATTTT
NA	TRBV20-1	NA	TRBJ2-3	CSARAPSSDTQYF	TGCAGTGCTAGAGCCCCGAGCTCGGATACGCAGTATTTT
many	TRBV7-2	NA	TRBJ2-5	CASSLKGGREETQYF	TGTGCCAGCAGCCTAAAGGGGGGCAGGGAAGAGACCCAGTACTTC
many	TRBV20-1	NA	TRBJ1-3	CSARDGQGGKNTIYF	TGCAGTGCTAGAGATGGCCAGGGCGGGAAAAACACCATATATTTT
few	TRBV19	TRBD1	TRBJ2-5	CASSTTGGGQETQYF	TGTGCCAGTAGTACCACAGGGGGCGGTCAAGAGACCCAGTACTTC
many	TRBV7-2	TRBD2	TRBJ2-1	CASSLGWASGSSYNEQFF	TGTGCCAGCAGCTTAGGATGGGCCAGCGGGAGCTCCTACAATGAGCAGTTCTTC
few	TRBV10-3	NA	TRBJ1-1	CAIRGRGDTEAFF	TGTGCCATCAGGGGGAGGGGAGACACTGAAGCTTTCTTT
few	TRBV12-5	NA	TRBJ2-3	CASGLYGTPERSQYF	TGTGCTAGTGGTTTGTATGGGACTCCCGAAAGATCGCAGTATTTT
few	TRBV10-3	NA	TRBJ2-3	CATKDAVGADTQYF	TGTGCCACGAAAGACGCCGTGGGGGCAGATACGCAGTATTTT
NA	TRBV19	NA	TRBJ2-6	CASSINGAGANVLTF	TGTGCCAGTAGTATTAACGGGGCTGGGGCCAACGTCCTGACTTTC
NA	TRBV20-1	NA	TRBJ2-1	CSARAQAPYNEQFF	TGCAGTGCTAGAGCCCAGGCCCCCTACAATGAGCAGTTCTTC
many	TRBV7-2	TRBD2	TRBJ2-3	CASSLGLAGGTQYF	TGTGCCAGCAGCTTAGGCCTAGCGGGAGGTACGCAGTATTTT
once	TRBV2	TRBD2	TRBJ2-3	CASSEARLAVGDTQYF	TGTGCCAGCAGTGAAGCGCGGCTAGCGGTGGGAGATACGCAGTATTTT
NA	TRBV2	NA	TRBJ2-5	CASRSLDHQYF	TGTGCCAGCAGGTCACTAGACCACCAGTACTTC
NA	TRBV7-9	NA	TRBJ2-5	CASNQAQETQYF	TGTGCCAGCAACCAAGCTCAAGAGACCCAGTACTTC
many	TRBV5-6	TRBD2	TRBJ2-1	CASSYGLAVSYNEQFF	TGTGCCAGCAGCTATGGACTAGCGGTCTCCTACAATGAGCAGTTCTTC
NA	TRBV6-1	NA	TRBJ2-5	CASKIGGGETQYF	TGTGCCAGCAAAATTGGTGGTGGAGAGACCCAGTACTTC
few	TRBV4-3	NA	TRBJ2-2	CASSQDHGHEPNTGELFF	TGCGCCAGCAGCCAAGATCACGGACACGAGCCCAACACCGGGGAGCTGTTTTTT